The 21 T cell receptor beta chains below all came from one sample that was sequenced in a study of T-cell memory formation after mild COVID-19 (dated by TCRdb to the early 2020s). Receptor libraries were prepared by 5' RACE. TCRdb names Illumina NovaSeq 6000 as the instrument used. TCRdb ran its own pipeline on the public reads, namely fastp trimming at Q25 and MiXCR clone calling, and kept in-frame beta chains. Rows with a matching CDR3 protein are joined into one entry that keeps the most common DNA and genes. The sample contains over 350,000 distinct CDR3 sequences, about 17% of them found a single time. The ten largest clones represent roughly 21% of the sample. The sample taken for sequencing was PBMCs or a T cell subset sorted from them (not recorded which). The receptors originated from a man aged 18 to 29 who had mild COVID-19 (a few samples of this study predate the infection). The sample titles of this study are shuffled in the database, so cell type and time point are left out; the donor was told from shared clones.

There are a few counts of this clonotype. The chain's CDR3 is CASSRDTRAYQPQHF. The DNA for the CDR3 is TGTGCCAGCAGCCGGGACACCCGGGCCTATCAGCCCCAGCATTTT. V gene TRBV6-2 or TRBV6-3 combines with J gene TRBJ1-5; D might be TRBD1 (6 bases). V dropped 6 bases and J dropped 5 bases, with 17 bases sitting between them. CDR3 length: 15 amino acids. Germline V gives CDR1 MNHEY, CDR2 SVGEGT.

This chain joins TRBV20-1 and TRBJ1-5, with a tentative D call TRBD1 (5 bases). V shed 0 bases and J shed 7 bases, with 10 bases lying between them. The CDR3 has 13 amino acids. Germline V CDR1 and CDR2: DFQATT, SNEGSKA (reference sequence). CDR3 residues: CSARDAGEQPQHF. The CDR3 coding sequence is TGCAGTGCTAGAGATGCGGGGGAACAGCCCCAGCATTTT.

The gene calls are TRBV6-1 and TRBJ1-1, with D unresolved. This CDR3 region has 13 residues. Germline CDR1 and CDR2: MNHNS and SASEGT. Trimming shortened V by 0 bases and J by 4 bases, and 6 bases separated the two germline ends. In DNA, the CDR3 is TGTGCCAGCAGTGAAGCCGGAAGCACTGAAGCTTTCTTT. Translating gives CASSEAGSTEAFF.

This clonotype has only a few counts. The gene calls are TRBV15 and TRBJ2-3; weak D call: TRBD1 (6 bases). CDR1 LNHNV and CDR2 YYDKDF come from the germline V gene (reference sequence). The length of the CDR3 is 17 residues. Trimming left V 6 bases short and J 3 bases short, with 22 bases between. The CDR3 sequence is CATSTIQGSKETDTQYF. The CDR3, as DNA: TGTGCCACCAGTACCATACAGGGCTCCAAGGAAACAGATACGCAGTATTTT. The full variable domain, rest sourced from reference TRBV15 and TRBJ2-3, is DAMVIQNPRYQVTQFGKPVTLSCSQTLNHNVMYWYQQKSSQAPKLLFHYYDKDFNNEADTPDNFQSRRPNTSFCFLDIRSPGLGDTAMYLCATSTIQGSKETDTQYFGPGTRLTVL.

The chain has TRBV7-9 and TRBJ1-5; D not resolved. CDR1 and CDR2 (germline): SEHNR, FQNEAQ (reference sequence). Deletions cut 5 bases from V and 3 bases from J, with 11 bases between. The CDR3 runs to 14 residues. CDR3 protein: CASSPRADNQPQHF. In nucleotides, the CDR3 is TGTGCCAGCAGCCCCAGAGCGGACAATCAGCCCCAGCATTTT.

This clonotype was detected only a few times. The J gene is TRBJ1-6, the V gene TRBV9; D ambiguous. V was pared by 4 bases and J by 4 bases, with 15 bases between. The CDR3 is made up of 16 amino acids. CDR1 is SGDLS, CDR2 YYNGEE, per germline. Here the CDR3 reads CASSPTIGQYNSPLHF. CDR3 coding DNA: TGTGCCAGCAGCCCAACAATCGGGCAGTATAATTCACCCCTCCACTTT.

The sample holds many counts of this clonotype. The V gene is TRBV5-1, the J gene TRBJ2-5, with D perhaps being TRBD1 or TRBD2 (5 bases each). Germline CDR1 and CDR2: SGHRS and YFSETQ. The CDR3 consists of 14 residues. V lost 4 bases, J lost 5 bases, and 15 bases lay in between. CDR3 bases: TGCGCCAGCAGCCCACCGGGACGAGAGGAGACCCAGTACTTC. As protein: CASSPPGREETQYF.

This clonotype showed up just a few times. The CDR3 sequence is CARWTSGGYTDTQYF. CDR3 coding DNA: TGTGCCAGATGGACTAGCGGGGGATACACAGATACGCAGTATTTT. The chain couples TRBV21-1 to TRBJ2-3; the listed D gene, TRBD2, was not tested against the DNA. TRBV21-1 constitutes a pseudogene. This CDR3 has 15 amino acids.

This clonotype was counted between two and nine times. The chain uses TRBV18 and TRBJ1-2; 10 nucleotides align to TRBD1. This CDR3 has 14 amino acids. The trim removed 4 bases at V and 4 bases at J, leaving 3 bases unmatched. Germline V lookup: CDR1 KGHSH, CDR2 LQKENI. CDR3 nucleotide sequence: TGTGCCAGCTCACTAGGGACAGGGGCCTATGGCTACACCTTC. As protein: CASSLGTGAYGYTF. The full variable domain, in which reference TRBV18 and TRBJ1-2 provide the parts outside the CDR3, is NAGVMQNPRHLVRRRGQEARLRCSPMKGHSHVYWYRQLPEEGLKFMVYLQKENIIDESGMPKERFSAEFPKEGPSILRIQQVVRGDSAAYFCASSLGTGAYGYTFGSGTRLTVV.

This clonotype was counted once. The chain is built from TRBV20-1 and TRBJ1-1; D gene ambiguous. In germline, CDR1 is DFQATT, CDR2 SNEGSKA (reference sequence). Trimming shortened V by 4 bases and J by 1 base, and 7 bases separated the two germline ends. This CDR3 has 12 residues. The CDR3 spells CSATKRNTEAFF. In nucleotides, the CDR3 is TGCAGTGCTACTAAGAGGAACACTGAAGCTTTCTTT.

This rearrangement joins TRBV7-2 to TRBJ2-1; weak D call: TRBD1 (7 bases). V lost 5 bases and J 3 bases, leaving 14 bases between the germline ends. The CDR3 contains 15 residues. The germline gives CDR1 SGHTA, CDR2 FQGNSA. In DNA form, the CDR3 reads TGTGCCAGCAGCCAGGGGGGACTCAGCTACAATGAGCAGTTCTTC. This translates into CASSQGGLSYNEQFF.

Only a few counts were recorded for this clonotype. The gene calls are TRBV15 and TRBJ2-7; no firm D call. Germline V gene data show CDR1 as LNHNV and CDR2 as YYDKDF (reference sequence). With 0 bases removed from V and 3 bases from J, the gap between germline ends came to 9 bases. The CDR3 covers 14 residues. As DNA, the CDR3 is TGTGCCACCAGCAGAGATTTCGCCAGCTACGAGCAGTACGTC. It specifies CATSRDFASYEQYV.

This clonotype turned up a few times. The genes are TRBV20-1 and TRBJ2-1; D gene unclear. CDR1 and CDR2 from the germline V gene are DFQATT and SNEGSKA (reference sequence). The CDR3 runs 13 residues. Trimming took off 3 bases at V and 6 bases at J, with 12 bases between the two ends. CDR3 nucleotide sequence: TGCAGTGCTAGTGTCTGGGGTTCCAATGAGCAGTTCTTC. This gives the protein CSASVWGSNEQFF.

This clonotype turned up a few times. As DNA, the CDR3 is TGCGCCAGCAGCTTGGCCTGGGGCAGGGGGAACACTGAAGCTTTCTTT. Amino acids: CASSLAWGRGNTEAFF. The chain employs TRBV5-1 and TRBJ1-1, with D tentatively TRBD1 (6 bases). Germline CDR1 and CDR2: SGHRS and YFSETQ. The V end lost 0 bases, the J end lost 1 base, and 13 bases lay between the germline ends. The CDR3 length is 16 residues.

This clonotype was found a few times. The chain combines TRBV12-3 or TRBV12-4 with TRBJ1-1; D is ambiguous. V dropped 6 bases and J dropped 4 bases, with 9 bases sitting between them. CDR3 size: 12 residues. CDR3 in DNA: TGTGCCAGCAGCAAGGCGGTCACTGAAGCTTTCTTT. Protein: CASSKAVTEAFF.

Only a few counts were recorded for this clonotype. The CDR3: CASSYVVAGGPETQYF. In DNA, the CDR3 is TGTGCCAGCAGTTACGTCGTAGCGGGGGGGCCTGAGACCCAGTACTTC. The chain combines TRBV6-5 with TRBJ2-5; 11 nucleotides line up with TRBD2. Trimming cost V 2 bases and J 5 bases; bases outside gene matches: 7. Germline V gene lookup returns CDR1 MNHEY and CDR2 SVGAGI. The CDR3 consists of 16 residues.

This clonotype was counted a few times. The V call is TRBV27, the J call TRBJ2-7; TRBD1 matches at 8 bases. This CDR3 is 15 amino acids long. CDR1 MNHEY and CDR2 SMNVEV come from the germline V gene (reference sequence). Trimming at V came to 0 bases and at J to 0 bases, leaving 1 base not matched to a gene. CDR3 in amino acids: CASSLSTGDSYEQYF. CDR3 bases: TGTGCCAGCAGTTTATCGACAGGGGACTCCTACGAGCAGTACTTC.

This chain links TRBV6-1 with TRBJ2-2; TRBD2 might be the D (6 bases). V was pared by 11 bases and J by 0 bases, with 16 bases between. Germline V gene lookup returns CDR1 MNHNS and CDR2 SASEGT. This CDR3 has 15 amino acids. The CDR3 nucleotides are TGTGCCGAGTCAAGGACTACGTCGAACACCGGGGAGCTGTTTTTT. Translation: CAESRTTSNTGELFF.

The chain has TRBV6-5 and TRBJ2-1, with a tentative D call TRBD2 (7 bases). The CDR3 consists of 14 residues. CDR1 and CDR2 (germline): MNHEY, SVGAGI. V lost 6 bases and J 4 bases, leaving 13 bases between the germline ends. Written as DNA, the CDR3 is TGTGCCAGCAGAATGGGGGGGCAATACAATGAGCAGTTCTTC. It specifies CASRMGGQYNEQFF.

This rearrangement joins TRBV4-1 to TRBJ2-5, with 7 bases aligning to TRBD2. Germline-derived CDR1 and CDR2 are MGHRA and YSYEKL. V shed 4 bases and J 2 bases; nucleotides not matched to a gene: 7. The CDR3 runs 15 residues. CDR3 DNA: TGCGCCAGCAGCCCCGACGGCGGGGGACAAGAGACCCAGTACTTC. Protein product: CASSPDGGGQETQYF.

The CDR3 bases are TGCAGCGTCGGTAGTGGGGGATATAATTCACCCCTCCACTTT. Its protein is CSVGSGGYNSPLHF. V is TRBV29-1 and J is TRBJ1-6, with D possibly matching TRBD1 (5 bases). Deletions cut 6 bases from V and 4 bases from J, with 13 bases between. The CDR3 runs 14 residues. CDR1 and CDR2 from the germline V gene are SQVTM and ANQGSEA.